This passage covers 9 T cell receptor beta chains from one sample sequenced in a study of OX40 agonist ivuxolimab in advanced cancers. Produced via immunoSEQ multiplex PCR; TCRdb's table is partial and in-frame only. The data contain 50,000 to 75,000 clones, 75% to 90% of them singletons. Source: CD4+ or CD8+ T cells sorted from blood, taken in a trial of the OX40 agonist ivuxolimab. The receptor source for this set is an adult with an advanced solid tumor such as melanoma, head and neck, liver or kidney cancer.

The V gene is TRBV28, the J gene TRBJ2-1; TRBD2 aligns across 9 bases. Germline V CDR1 and CDR2: MDHEN, SYDVKM. V shed 7 bases, J shed 4 bases, and the junction held 11 bases outside the gene matches. This CDR3 spans 16 amino acids. As DNA, the CDR3 is TGTGCCAGCAACAAAAGAGCGGGAGGACTGTACAATGAGCAGTTCTTC. This encodes CASNKRAGGLYNEQFF.

The V gene is TRBV13, the J gene TRBJ1-1, with D possibly matching TRBD1 (5 bases). V dropped 6 bases and J dropped 4 bases, with 12 bases sitting between them. The CDR3 is 13 residues long. CDR1 PRHDT and CDR2 FYEKMQ come from the germline V gene (reference sequence). CDR3 amino acids: CASSTSGGTEAFF. The DNA for the CDR3 is TGTGCCAGCAGTACATCCGGGGGCACTGAAGCTTTCTTT.

This clone was seen a handful of times. The chain has TRBV18 and TRBJ2-4; TRBD1 matches at 9 bases. The CDR3 consists of 16 residues. V shed 2 bases and J 8 bases; nucleotides not matched to a gene: 10. Germline values: CDR1 KGHSH, CDR2 LQKENI. CDR3 nucleotide sequence: TGTGCCAGCTCACCAGGTTTAATAAGGACAGGGGACATTCAGTACTTC. This gives the protein CASSPGLIRTGDIQYF.

The rearrangement links TRBV5-4 to TRBJ1-3; D perhaps matches TRBD1 (5 bases). Germline-derived CDR1 and CDR2 are SGHNT and YYREEE (reference sequence). V was pared by 4 bases and J by 1 base, with 12 bases between. This CDR3 is 15 amino acids long. The CDR3 spells CASSDGGSSGNTIYF. The DNA for the CDR3 is TGTGCCAGCAGCGACGGGGGAAGTTCTGGAAACACCATATATTTT. The full variable domain, in which reference TRBV5-4 and TRBJ1-3 provide the parts outside the CDR3, is ETGVTQSPTHLIKTRGQQVTLRCSSQSGHNTVSWYQQALGQGPQFIFQYYREEENGRGNFPPRFSGLQFPNYSSELNVNALELDDSALYLCASSDGGSSGNTIYFGEGSWLTVV.

The V and J genes are TRBV19 and TRBJ2-7; D tentatively reads TRBD1 or TRBD2 (5 bases each). This CDR3 spans 16 amino acids. In germline, CDR1 is LNHDA, CDR2 SQIVND (reference sequence). Trimming removed 4 bases at V and 0 bases at J, with 16 bases between. CDR3 sequence: CASSRRDGRYSYEQYF. The CDR3 DNA reads TGTGCCAGTAGTAGACGGGACGGTCGGTACTCCTACGAGCAGTACTTC.

The rearrangement links TRBV6-4 to TRBJ2-3, with 10 bases aligning to TRBD2. The CDR3 runs 15 residues. J gave up 5 bases and V 6 bases, and 8 bases lay outside the gene matches. Germline lookup yields CDR1 MRHNA and CDR2 SNTAGT. The CDR3 DNA follows: TGTGCCAGCAGCGGTCAAGCTAGCGGGAGAGATACGCAGTATTTT. This gives the protein CASSGQASGRDTQYF.

The V and J genes are TRBV19 and TRBJ1-2; D is possibly TRBD1 (6 bases). Germline loops: CDR1 LNHDA, CDR2 SQIVND (reference sequence). This CDR3 comprises 15 residues. V shed 6 bases and J shed 2 bases, with 16 bases lying between them. CDR3 loop: CASRGGQTINYGYTF. The CDR3 DNA sequence: TGTGCCAGTAGAGGAGGACAGACTATAAACTATGGCTACACCTTC.

This clone was found once. Other DNA sequences in the sample encode the same CDR3. The CDR3 region has the DNA TGTGCCAGCAGCTTGGCAGGTACTCAAGAGACCCAGTACTTC. Amino acids: CASSLAGTQETQYF. This chain uses TRBV5-4 with TRBJ2-5; the D is unclear. This CDR3 region has 14 residues. Germline V gene data show CDR1 as SGHNT and CDR2 as YYREEE (reference sequence). V dropped 0 bases and J dropped 2 bases, with 8 bases sitting between them.

The V and J genes are TRBV29-1 and TRBJ2-1; a possible D gene is TRBD2 (6 bases). The CDR3 extends over 13 amino acids. V was clipped by 4 bases and J by 10 bases, with 17 bases between them. Germline V CDR1 and CDR2: SQVTM, ANQGSEA. The CDR3, as DNA: TGCAGCGTTGTGGAGGGCCTTAGCGGCGAGCAGTTCTTC. Its protein product is CSVVEGLSGEQFF.